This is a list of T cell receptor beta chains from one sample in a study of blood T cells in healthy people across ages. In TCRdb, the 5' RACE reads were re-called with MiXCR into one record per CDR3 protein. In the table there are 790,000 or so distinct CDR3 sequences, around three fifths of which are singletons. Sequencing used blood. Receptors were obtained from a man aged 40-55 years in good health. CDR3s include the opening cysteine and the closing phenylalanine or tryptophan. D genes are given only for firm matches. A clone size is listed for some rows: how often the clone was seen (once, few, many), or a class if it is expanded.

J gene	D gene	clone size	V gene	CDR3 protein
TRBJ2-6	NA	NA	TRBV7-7	CASSLGTDHSGANVPTF
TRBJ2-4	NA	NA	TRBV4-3	CASSQDIGAKNIQYF
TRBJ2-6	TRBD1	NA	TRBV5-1	CASRSGGVTGANVLTF
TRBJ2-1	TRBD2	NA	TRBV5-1	CASSLAELADINEQFF
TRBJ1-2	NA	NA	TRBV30	CAWARGSNYGYTF
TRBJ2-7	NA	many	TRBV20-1	CSVPLPSEQYF
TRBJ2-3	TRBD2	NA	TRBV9	CASSGDYLGGDTQYF
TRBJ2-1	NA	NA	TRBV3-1	CASSQDRFRAASSEQFF
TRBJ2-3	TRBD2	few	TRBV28	CASSLGLAGGTSTDTQYF
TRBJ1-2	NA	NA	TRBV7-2	CASSLGQLKPYNYGYTF
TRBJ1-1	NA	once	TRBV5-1	CASSLAGAATHEAFF
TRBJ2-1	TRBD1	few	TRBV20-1	CSAGDRVWFGEQFF
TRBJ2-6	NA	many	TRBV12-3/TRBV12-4	CASSPSGPYSGANVLTF
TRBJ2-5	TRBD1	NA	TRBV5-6	CASSLAAGTAQETQYF
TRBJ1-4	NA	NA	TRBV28	CASSEWMEQGASEKLFF
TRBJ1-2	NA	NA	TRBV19	CASSNVGTGKGGYTF
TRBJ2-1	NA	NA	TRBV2	CANSPRPLGNNEQFF
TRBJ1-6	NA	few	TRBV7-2	CASSLYDRNSPLHF
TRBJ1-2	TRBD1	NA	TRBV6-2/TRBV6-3	CASSLRDSTYGYTF
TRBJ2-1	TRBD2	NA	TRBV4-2	CASSQFLGTSGRYNEQFF
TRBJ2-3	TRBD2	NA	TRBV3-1	CASRSTSETDTQYF
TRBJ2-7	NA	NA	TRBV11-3	CASRSLGNEQYF
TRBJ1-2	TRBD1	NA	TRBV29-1	CSARQGRDYGYTF
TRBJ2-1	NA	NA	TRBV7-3	CASSFSEGAYNEQFF
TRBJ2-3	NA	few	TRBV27	CASTITGLSTDTQYF
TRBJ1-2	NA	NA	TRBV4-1	CASSQDWGGGYGYTF
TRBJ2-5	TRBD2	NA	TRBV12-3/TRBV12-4	CASSLGGLLQETQYF
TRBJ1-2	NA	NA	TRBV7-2	CASSPTGRSWDGYTF
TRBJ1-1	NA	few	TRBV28	CASSLLTEAFF
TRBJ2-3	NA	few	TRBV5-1	CASSLADTSTDTQYF
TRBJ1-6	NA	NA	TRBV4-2	CASSQGRGGNSPLHF
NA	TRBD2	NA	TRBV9	CASSVGGGTETQYF
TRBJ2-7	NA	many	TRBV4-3	CASSQGTAGAYEQYF
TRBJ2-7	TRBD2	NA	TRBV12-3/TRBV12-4	CASSFRKRAGLYEQYF
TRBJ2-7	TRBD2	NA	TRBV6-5	CASSYWLAGVPYNEQYF
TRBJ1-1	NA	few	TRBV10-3	CAIREAGEQNTEAFF
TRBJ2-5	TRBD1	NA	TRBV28	CASSLPGQPKETQYF
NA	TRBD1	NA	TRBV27	CASTGTGNLETQYF
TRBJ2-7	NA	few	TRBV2	CASSDSSFIGYEQYF
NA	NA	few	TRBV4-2	CASSQDDDEQYF
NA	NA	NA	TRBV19	CATHGGGRQTQYF
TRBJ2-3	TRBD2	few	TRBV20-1	CSARTSGREADTQYF
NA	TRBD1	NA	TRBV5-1	CASSLGPTGDPYEQYF
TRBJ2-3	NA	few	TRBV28	CATTLGADTQYF
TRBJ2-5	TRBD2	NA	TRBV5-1	CASSGGLAAKVAQYF
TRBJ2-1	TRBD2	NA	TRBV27	CASSGLAGGIYNEQFF
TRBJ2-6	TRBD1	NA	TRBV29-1	CSTGGDRGRTGANVLTF
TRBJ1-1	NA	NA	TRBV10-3	CAINKRENTEAFF
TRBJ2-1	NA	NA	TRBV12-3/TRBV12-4	CASSFYVGAHYYNEQFF
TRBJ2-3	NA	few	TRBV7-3	CASSFYEGTDTQYF
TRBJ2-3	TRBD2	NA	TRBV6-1	CASRRLAGGLRTDTQYF
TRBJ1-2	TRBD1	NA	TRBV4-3	CASSRRVPGQGNNYGYTF
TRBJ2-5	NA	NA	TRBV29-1	CSVLPGQQETQYF
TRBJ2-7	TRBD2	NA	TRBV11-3	CASSRTSGSGPYEQYF
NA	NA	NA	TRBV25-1	CASSELIGQETQFF
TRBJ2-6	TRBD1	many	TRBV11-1	CASSTGKVGDRGSSGANVLTF